This TCR beta chain was captured in a study of beta chain features in type 1 diabetes. This clone was found a few times. Sequencing targeted expressed TCRB transcripts, as all isolated RNA had been reverse transcribed. Libraries were prepared by immunoSEQ multiplex PCR; TCRdb keeps only in-frame clonotypes and omits some of them. The sample carries under 300,000 clones, 25% to 30% recorded once. Germline V gene data show CDR1 as SNHLY and CDR2 as FYNNEI. This CDR3 region has 13 residues. The V end was cut by 4 bases, the J end by 7 bases, with 11 bases between. Material for sequencing was central memory CD4+ T cells from blood. The rearrangement joins TRBV2 to TRBJ1-5; D is unclear. The TCR originated in a man aged 25-40 years in good health. In DNA form, the CDR3 reads TGTGCCAGCAGTGGCCCTAGAACCCAGCCCCAGCATTTT. It is translated as CASSGPRTQPQHF. The full variable domain, in which reference TRBV2 and TRBJ1-5 provide the parts outside the CDR3, is EPEVTQTPSHQVTQMGQEVILRCVPISNHLYFYWYRQILGQKVEFLVSFYNNEISEKSEIFDDQFSVERPDGSNFTLKIRSTKLEDSAMYFCASSGPRTQPQHFGDGTRLSIL.